A selection of T cell receptor beta chains follows, all from one sample in a study of T cell responses to AZD1222 COVID-19 vaccine. Profiling relied on immunoSEQ multiplex PCR, and the TCRdb table lists in-frame clones only, not all of them. The table lists approximately 80,000 clones, 70% to 90% of them singletons. This material consisted of peripheral blood, taken 28 days after the second AZD1222 dose. The receptors derive from an adult who received the AZD1222 COVID-19 vaccine. Each CDR3 is given with its conserved first and last residue.

TRBV10-3,CAISDQGAETEAFF
TRBV6-5,CASSSRGEFTEAFF
TRBV10-3,CAISEGAANEKLFF
TRBV7-3,CASSLGVSGANVLTF
TRBV18,CASSPPTATDTQYF
TRBV4-1,CASSQAANNQPQHF
TRBV4-2,CASSQGEGFSYEQYF
TRBV6-4,CASLPLWGMYEQYF
TRBV28,CASSLSGVHNSPLHF
TRBV5-1,CASSRDNYEQYF
TRBV7-9,CASSRFLAGGTRHTQYF
TRBV28,CASSLWRGPGANQPQHF
TRBV28,CASSLPSWGQGANTEAFF
TRBV29-1,CSVAGANEQFF
TRBV6-1,CASSEGPLGNQPQHF
TRBV6-1,CASSEPETSGSDEQYF
TRBV5-1,CASSLVQDSYEQYF
TRBV29-1,CSVEDSRESYEQYF
TRBV29-1,CSGGTGTGNEQYF
TRBV9,CASSVVSSGGTGELFF
TRBV7-8,CASSHGQGPQPQHF
TRBV13,CASSSNSNQPQHF
TRBV18,CASSPAHSNQPQHF
TRBV7-2,CASSFSGRSDEQYF
TRBV7-3,CASSRENSPLHF
TRBV28,CASSLAAYSNQPQHF
TRBV19,CASSSQQGRGEKLFF
TRBV4-2,CASSQEDRGWDQPQHF
TRBV7-2,CASDSLAGATDTQYF
TRBV5-1,CASSLDGYSGNTIYF
TRBV14,CASSQRTGVEEKLFF
TRBV14,CASSQGDMQERAIYF
TRBV5-1,CASSPQGGGTEAFF
TRBV16,CASSQPTSGGYEQYF
TRBV9,CASSSAGTPGGNTGELFF
TRBV5-1,CASSLAGGDTGELFF
TRBV28,CASSPVYGSSYEQYF
TRBV29-1,CSVGGVGGNQPQHF
TRBV6-2/TRBV6-3,CASSFSSGTKTYGYTF